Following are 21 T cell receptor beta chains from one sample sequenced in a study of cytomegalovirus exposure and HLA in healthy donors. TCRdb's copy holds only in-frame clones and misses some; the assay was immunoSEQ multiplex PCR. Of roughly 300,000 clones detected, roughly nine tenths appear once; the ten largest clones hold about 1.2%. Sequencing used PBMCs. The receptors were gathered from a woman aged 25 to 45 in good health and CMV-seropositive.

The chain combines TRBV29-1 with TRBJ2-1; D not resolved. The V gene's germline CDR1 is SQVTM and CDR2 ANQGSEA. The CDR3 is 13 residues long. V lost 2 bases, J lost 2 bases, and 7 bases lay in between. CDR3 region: CSVEKVTYNEQFF. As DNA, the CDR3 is TGCAGCGTTGAAAAAGTGACCTACAATGAGCAGTTCTTC.

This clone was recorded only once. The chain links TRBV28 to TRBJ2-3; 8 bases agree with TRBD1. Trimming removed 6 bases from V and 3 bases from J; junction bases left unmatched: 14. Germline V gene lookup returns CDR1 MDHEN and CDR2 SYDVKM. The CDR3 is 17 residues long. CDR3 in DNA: TGTGCCAGCAGACCATCCATGCTGGACAGGGTTACAGATACGCAGTATTTT. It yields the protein CASRPSMLDRVTDTQYF.

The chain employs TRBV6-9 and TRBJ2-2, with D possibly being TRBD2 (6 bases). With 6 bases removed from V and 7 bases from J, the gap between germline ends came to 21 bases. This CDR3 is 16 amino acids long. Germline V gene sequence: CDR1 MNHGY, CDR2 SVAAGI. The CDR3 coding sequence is TGTGCCAGCAGCAATAAAGGGGAGGAGGGCGACGGGGAGCTGTTTTTT. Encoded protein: CASSNKGEEGDGELFF.

CDR3 DNA: TGTGCCAGCAGCTTAGATCAGGCGAAAAGGCAGTTCTTC. This gives the protein CASSLDQAKRQFF. V is TRBV7-7 and J is TRBJ2-1; no clear D gene. Deletions cut 1 base from V and 12 bases from J, with 13 bases between. Per germline, CDR1 SSHAT and CDR2 FNYEAQ (reference sequence). The CDR3 sequence is 13 residues long. Looking up the rest from reference TRBV7-7 and TRBJ2-1 gives the full variable domain: GAGVSQSPRYKVTKRGQDVTLRCDPISSHATLYWYQQALGQGPEFLTYFNYEAQPDKSGLPSDRFSAERPEGSISTLTIQRTEQRDSAMYRCASSLDQAKRQFFGPGTRLTVL.

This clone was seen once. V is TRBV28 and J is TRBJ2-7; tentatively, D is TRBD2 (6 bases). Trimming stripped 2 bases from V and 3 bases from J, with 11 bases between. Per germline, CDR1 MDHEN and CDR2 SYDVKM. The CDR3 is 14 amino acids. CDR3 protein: CASSLDLGGYEQYF. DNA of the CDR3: TGTGCCAGCAGTTTAGATTTGGGGGGCTACGAGCAGTACTTC.

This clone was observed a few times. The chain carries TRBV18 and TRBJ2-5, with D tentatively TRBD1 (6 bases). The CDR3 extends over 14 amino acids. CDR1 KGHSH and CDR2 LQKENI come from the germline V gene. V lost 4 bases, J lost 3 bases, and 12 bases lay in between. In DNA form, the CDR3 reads TGTGCCAGCTCACGGGTCGCAGGGGAAGAGACCCAGTACTTC. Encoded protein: CASSRVAGEETQYF.

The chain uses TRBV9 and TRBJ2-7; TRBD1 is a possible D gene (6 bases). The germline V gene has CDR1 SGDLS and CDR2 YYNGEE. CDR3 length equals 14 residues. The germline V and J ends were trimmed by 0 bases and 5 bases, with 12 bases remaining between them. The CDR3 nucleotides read TGTGCCAGCAGCGTAGCCGCACAGGGCCACGAGCAGTACTTC. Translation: CASSVAAQGHEQYF.

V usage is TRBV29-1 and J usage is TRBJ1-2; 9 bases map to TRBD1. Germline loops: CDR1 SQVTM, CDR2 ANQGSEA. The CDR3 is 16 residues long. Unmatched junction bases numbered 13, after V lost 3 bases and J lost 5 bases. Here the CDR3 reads CSVDMGTGSLGYGYTF. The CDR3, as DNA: TGCAGCGTTGACATGGGGACAGGGTCACTTGGTTATGGCTACACCTTC.

This chain's CDR3 is CASRGQSPSYEQYF. DNA for the CDR3: TGTGCCAGTAGGGGACAGAGCCCGTCCTACGAGCAGTACTTC. The chain employs TRBV19 and TRBJ2-7, with 7 bases aligning to TRBD1. The junction had 6 bases not matched to a gene; V was cut back by 6 bases and J by 1 base. CDR3 size: 14 residues. Germline V gene lookup returns CDR1 LNHDA and CDR2 SQIVND (reference sequence). The full variable domain, completed using reference TRBV19 and TRBJ2-7, is DGGITQSPKYLFRKEGQNVTLSCEQNLNHDAMYWYRQDPGQGLRLIYYSQIVNDFQKGDIAEGYSVSREKKESFPLTVTSAQKNPTAFYLCASRGQSPSYEQYFGPGTRLTVT.

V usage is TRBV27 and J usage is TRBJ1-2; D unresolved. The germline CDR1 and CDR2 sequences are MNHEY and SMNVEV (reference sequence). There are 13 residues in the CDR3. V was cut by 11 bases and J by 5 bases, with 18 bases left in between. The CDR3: CAAAPDGLYGYTF. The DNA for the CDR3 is TGTGCCGCCGCCCCGGACGGATTATATGGCTACACCTTC.

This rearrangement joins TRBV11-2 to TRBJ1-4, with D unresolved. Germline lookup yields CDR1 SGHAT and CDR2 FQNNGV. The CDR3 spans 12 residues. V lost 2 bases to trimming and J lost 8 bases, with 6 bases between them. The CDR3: CASSLSAEKLFF. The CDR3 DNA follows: TGTGCCAGCAGCTTATCCGCAGAAAAACTGTTTTTT. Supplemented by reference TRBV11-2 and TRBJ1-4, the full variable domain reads EAGVAQSPRYKIIEKRQSVAFWCNPISGHATLYWYQQILGQGPKLLIQFQNNGVVDDSQLPKDRFSAERLKGVDSTLKIQPAKLEDSAVYLCASSLSAEKLFFGSGTQLSVL.

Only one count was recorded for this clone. The CDR3 spells CASRETGTNYGYTF. CDR3 nucleotides: TGTGCCAGCAGGGAAACAGGGACCAACTATGGCTACACCTTC. The chain couples TRBV27 to TRBJ1-2, with D possibly TRBD1 on 6 matching bases. Germline assignment: CDR1 MNHEY and CDR2 SMNVEV (reference sequence). There are 14 residues in the CDR3. The V gene lost 6 bases and the J gene lost 2 bases, with 13 bases spanning the gap.

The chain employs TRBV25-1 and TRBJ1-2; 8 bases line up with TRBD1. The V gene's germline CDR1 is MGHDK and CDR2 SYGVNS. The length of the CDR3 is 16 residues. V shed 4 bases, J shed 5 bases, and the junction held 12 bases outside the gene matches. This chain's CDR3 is CASSGPAGQVQYGYTF. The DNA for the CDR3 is TGTGCCAGCAGTGGCCCTGCGGGACAGGTACAATATGGCTACACCTTC.

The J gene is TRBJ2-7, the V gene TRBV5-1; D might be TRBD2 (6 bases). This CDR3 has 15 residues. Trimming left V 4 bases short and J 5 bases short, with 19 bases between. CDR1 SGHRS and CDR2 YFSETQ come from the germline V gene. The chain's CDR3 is CASSPSGPRGDEQYF. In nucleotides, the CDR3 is TGCGCCAGCAGCCCCAGCGGGCCCAGAGGGGACGAGCAGTACTTC.

CDR3 nucleotide sequence: TGTGCCAGTAGAACTGTTTTTACGGGGGTGACTGAAGCTTTCTTT. Translating gives CASRTVFTGVTEAFF. V and J are TRBV19 and TRBJ1-1; D is possibly TRBD1 (5 bases). V dropped 6 bases and J dropped 5 bases, with 19 bases sitting between them. Looked up from germline, CDR1 is LNHDA and CDR2 is SQIVND (reference sequence). The CDR3 runs to 15 residues.

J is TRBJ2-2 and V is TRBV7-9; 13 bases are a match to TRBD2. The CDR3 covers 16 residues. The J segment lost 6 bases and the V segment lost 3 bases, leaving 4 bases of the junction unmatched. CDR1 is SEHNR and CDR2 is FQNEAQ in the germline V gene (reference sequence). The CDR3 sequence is CASSLEGTSGAGELFF. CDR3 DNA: TGTGCCAGCAGCTTGGAAGGGACTAGCGGGGCCGGGGAGCTGTTTTTT.

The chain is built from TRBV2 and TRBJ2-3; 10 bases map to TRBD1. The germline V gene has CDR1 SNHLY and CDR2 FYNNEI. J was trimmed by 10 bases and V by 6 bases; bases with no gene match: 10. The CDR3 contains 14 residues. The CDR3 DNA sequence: TGTGCCAGCAGAAGTCCCGGGACAGGGGTTGCGCAGTATTTT. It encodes CASRSPGTGVAQYF.

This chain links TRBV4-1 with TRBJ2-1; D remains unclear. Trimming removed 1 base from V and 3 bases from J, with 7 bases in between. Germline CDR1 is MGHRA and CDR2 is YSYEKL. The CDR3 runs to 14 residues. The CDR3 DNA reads TGCGCCAGCAGCCAAGTTGCCAACTACAATGAGCAGTTCTTC. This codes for CASSQVANYNEQFF.

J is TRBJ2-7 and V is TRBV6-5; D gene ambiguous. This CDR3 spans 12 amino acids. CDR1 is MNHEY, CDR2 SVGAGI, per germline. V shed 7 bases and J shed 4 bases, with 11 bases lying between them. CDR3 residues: CASIGLSYEQYF. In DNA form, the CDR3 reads TGTGCCAGCATAGGTCTAAGTTACGAGCAGTACTTC.

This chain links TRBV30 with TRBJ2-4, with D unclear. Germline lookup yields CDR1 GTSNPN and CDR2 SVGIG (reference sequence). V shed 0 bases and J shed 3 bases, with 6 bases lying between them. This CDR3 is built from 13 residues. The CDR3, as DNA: TGTGCCTGGAGTGTGACAAGCAAAAACATTCAGTACTTC. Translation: CAWSVTSKNIQYF.

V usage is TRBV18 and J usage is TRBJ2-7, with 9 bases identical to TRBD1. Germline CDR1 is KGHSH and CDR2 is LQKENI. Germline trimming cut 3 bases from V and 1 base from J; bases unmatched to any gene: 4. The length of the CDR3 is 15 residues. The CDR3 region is CASSPGQGLSYEQYF. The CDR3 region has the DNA TGTGCCAGCTCACCGGGACAGGGTCTATCCTACGAGCAGTACTTC.